This T cell receptor beta chain is drawn from a study of blood T cell repertoires in COVID-19. In the study's own analysis: Nucleated cell counts were estimated from reference gene primer amplification. This table comes from immunoSEQ multiplex PCR, and its TCRdb copy is limited to in-frame clones, with some not included. From that table come the V and J calls and clone size; the DNA was used to work out D and trimming. The sample has under 200,000 clones, 80% to 85% seen once; the top ten hold around 14%. This CDR3 region has 16 residues. The junction had 11 bases not matched to a gene; V was cut back by 5 bases and J by 4 bases. Germline lookup yields CDR1 SNHLY and CDR2 FYNNEI.

Sequences were obtained from peripheral blood. J is TRBJ1-2 and V is TRBV2; TRBD1 aligns across 9 bases. This TCR was sampled from a man between 18 and 35 years old with active or convalescent COVID-19. This CDR3 reads CASSPLTGGVGYGYTF. DNA for the CDR3: TGTGCCAGCAGTCCGTTAACAGGGGGCGTGGGCTATGGCTACACCTTC.